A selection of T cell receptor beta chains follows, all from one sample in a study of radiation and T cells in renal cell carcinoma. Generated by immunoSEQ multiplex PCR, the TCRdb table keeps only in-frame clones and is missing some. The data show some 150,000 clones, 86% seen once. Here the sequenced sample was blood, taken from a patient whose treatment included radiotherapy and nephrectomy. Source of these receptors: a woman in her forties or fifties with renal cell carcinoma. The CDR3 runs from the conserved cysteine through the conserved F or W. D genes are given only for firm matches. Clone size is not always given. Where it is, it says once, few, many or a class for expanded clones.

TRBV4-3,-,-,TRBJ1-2,CASSQEERGIGYTF,TGCGCCAGCAGCCAAGAAGAGAGGGGAATTGGCTACACCTTC
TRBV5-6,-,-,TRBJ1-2,CASSSLGQDYGYTF,TGTGCCAGCAGCAGCCTGGGGCAGGACTATGGCTACACCTTC
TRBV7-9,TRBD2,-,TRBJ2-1,CASKRGTSGMNEQFF,TGTGCCAGCAAACGTGGGACTAGCGGGATGAATGAGCAGTTCTTC
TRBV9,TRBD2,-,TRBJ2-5,CASSLHGTSGRARETQYF,TGTGCCAGCAGCCTACATGGGACTAGCGGGAGGGCCCGGGAGACCCAGTACTTC
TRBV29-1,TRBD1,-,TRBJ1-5,CSVTGGMNQPQHF,TGCAGCGTGACAGGGGGCATGAATCAGCCCCAGCATTTT
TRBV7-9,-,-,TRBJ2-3,CASSPLGQGLTDTQYF,TGTGCCAGCAGCCCCTTAGGGCAGGGGCTGACAGATACGCAGTATTTT
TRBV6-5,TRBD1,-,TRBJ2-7,CASSYDRGPYEQYF,TGTGCCAGCAGTTACGACAGGGGACCCTACGAGCAGTACTTC
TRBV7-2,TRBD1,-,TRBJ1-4,CASSSGTGLEKLFF,TGTGCCAGCAGCTCCGGGACAGGGCTTGAAAAACTGTTTTTT
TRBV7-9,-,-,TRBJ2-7,CAVDLGEEQYF,TGTGCCGTCGATCTAGGGGAAGAGCAGTACTTC
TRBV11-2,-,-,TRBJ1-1,CASSLQEGRNTEAFF,TGTGCCAGCAGCTTACAGGAGGGACGGAACACTGAAGCTTTCTTT
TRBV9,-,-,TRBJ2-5,CASSVGTGIQETQYF,TGTGCCAGCAGCGTAGGAACGGGGATTCAAGAGACCCAGTACTTC
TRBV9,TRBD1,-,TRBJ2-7,CASSVGDRASEQYF,TGTGCCAGCAGCGTAGGAGACAGGGCGAGTGAGCAGTACTTC
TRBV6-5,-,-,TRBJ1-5,CASSYAGDQPQHF,TGTGCCAGCAGTTATGCAGGGGACCAGCCCCAGCATTTT
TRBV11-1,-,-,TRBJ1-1,CASSRGGETEAFF,TGTGCCAGCAGCCGCGGAGGGGAAACTGAAGCTTTCTTT
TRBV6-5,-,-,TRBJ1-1,CASSYSAEMNTEAFF,TGTGCCAGCAGTTACTCAGCCGAGATGAACACTGAAGCTTTCTTT
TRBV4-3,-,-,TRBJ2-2,CASSHRGLSWGELFF,TGCGCCAGCAGCCATCGTGGACTGTCATGGGGGGAGCTGTTTTTT
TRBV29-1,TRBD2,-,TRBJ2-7,CSVGGLAGSSYEQYF,TGCAGCGTGGGGGGACTAGCGGGAAGCTCCTACGAGCAGTACTTC
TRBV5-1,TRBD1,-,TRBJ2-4,CASSPSGTGGGNIQYF,TGCGCCAGCAGCCCATCCGGGACAGGGGGCGGAAACATTCAGTACTTC
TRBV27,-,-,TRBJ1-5,CASTAGNNQPQHF,TGTGCCAGCACAGCGGGTAACAATCAGCCCCAGCATTTT
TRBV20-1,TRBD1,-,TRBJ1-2,CSFSGTVGYTF,TGCTCCTTCTCCGGGACAGTTGGCTACACCTTC
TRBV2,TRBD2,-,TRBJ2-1,CASRRLAGGLNEQFF,TGTGCCAGCAGGAGACTAGCGGGAGGGCTCAATGAGCAGTTCTTC
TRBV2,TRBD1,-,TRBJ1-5,CASGVGDRGEPQHF,TGTGCCAGCGGCGTGGGGGACAGGGGAGAGCCCCAGCATTTT
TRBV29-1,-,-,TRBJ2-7,CSVARSYEQYF,TGCAGCGTTGCCCGTTCCTACGAGCAGTACTTC
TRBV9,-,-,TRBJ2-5,CASSVRADPGKETQYF,TGTGCCAGCAGCGTAAGAGCGGACCCTGGGAAAGAGACCCAGTACTTC
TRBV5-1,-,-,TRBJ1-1,CASSLDRGPGGGTEAFF,TGCGCCAGCAGCTTGGATCGGGGGCCGGGGGGCGGCACTGAAGCTTTCTTT
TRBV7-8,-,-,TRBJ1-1,CASSLVPTGNTEAFF,TGTGCCAGCAGCTTAGTCCCCACAGGGAACACTGAAGCTTTCTTT
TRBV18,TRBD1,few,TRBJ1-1,CASSPTGTENTEAFF,TGTGCCAGCTCACCGACAGGGACGGAGAACACTGAAGCTTTCTTT
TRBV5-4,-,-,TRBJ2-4,CASSSPVGKVKNIQYF,TGTGCCAGCAGCTCCCCTGTCGGAAAGGTCAAAAACATTCAGTACTTC
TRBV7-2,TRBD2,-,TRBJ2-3,CASSLGPSGGSTDTQYF,TGTGCCAGCAGCTTAGGTCCAAGCGGGGGGAGCACAGATACGCAGTATTTT
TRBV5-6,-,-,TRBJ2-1,CASRMYKVDPYNEQFF,TGTGCCAGCAGGATGTACAAGGTTGACCCCTACAATGAGCAGTTCTTC
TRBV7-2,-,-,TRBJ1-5,CASSLQVSNQPQHF,TGTGCCAGCAGCTTACAGGTTAGCAATCAGCCCCAGCATTTT
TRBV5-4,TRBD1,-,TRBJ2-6,CASSRGGLISGANVLTF,TGTGCCAGCAGTCGAGGGGGCCTAATCTCTGGGGCCAACGTCCTGACTTTC